The 30 T cell receptor beta chains below all came from one sample that was sequenced in a study of human T cells and chemical hapten exposure. TCRdb used MiXCR to reprocess the RACE reads, holding one entry per CDR3 protein. The table records about 77,000 distinct CDR3 sequences, around 9.3% of them present only once. As to time point: healthy volunteer bleed at 6 weeks. Total RNA was isolated from unfractionated whole blood. Sequencing used whole blood. These receptor sequences come from a female donor in good health. Some clones in this sample may be carry-over from other donors' samples.

Regarding this clonotype: This could be a read error, since a much larger clone is one nucleotide away. This chain joins TRBV5-5 and TRBJ2-3; 9 positions match TRBD2. In germline, CDR1 is SGHKS, CDR2 YYEKEE (reference sequence). The CDR3 length is 16 residues. Unmatched junction bases numbered 6, after V lost 4 bases and J lost 0 bases. In nucleotides, the CDR3 is TGTGCCAGCAGCCTCGGGACTAGCTTTAGCACAGATACGCAGTATTTT. Protein sequence: CASSLGTSFSTDTQYF.

This clonotype has a count of ten or more. This rearrangement joins TRBV20-1 to TRBJ1-2, with 7 bases aligning to TRBD1. The CDR3 extends over 13 amino acids. Per the germline V gene, CDR1 is DFQATT and CDR2 is SNEGSKA (reference sequence). V lost 3 bases to trimming and J lost 2 bases; unmatched junction nucleotides: 3. CDR3 residues: CSASQGQNYGYTF. Written as DNA, the CDR3 is TGCAGTGCTAGCCAGGGACAGAACTATGGCTACACCTTC.

The rearrangement joins TRBV6-5 to TRBJ2-7; 10 nucleotides match TRBD1. J gave up 6 bases and V 5 bases, and 4 bases lay outside the gene matches. CDR3 length equals 13 residues. Germline V gives CDR1 MNHEY, CDR2 SVGAGI. The CDR3 sequence: CASSRDRGSEQYF. The CDR3, as DNA: TGTGCCAGCAGTCGGGACAGGGGAAGCGAGCAGTACTTC.

The chain combines TRBV6-1 with TRBJ2-7; D gene unclear. The CDR3 is 13 residues long. Looked up from germline, CDR1 is MNHNS and CDR2 is SASEGT. V gave up 4 bases and J gave up 1 base, with 8 bases separating them. CDR3 coding DNA: TGTGCCAGCAGTGTCCGGCCGTCCTACGAGCAGTACTTC. It codes for CASSVRPSYEQYF.

This clonotype was observed a few times. The CDR3 DNA reads TGTGCCAGCAGCTTACAGGGGGTCTCCTACAATGAGCAGTTCTTC. Translation: CASSLQGVSYNEQFF. This chain uses TRBV7-2 with TRBJ2-1; 7 nucleotides match TRBD1. This CDR3 has 15 residues. After removal of 2 bases from V and 0 bases from J, the junction contained 1 base not matched to a gene. Germline V gene data show CDR1 as SGHTA and CDR2 as FQGNSA.

There are many counts of this clonotype. The chain links TRBV6-2 or TRBV6-3 to TRBJ1-5; unclear D gene. With 7 bases removed from V and 0 bases from J, the gap between germline ends came to 16 bases. In germline, CDR1 is MNHEY, CDR2 SVGEGT. The CDR3 has 16 amino acids. CDR3 in amino acids: CASKTGPNHSNQPQHF. The CDR3 DNA is TGTGCCAGCAAGACGGGTCCCAACCATAGCAATCAGCCCCAGCATTTT.

Ten or more counts support this clonotype. The chain combines TRBV7-2 with TRBJ1-6; D unresolved. The germline V and J ends were trimmed by 3 bases and 5 bases, with 8 bases remaining between them. Germline loops: CDR1 SGHTA, CDR2 FQGNSA. This CDR3 is built from 14 residues. Written as DNA, the CDR3 is TGTGCCAGCAGCTTGTCGCGGCATAATTCACCCCTCCACTTT. It yields the protein CASSLSRHNSPLHF.

This clonotype came up many times. V usage is TRBV12-3 or TRBV12-4 and J usage is TRBJ1-1; D gene ambiguous. Trimming stripped 9 bases from V and 3 bases from J, with 11 bases between. The CDR3 totals 12 residues. CDR3 bases: TGTGCCAGTCAGGTGCTTTACACTGAAGCTTTCTTT. Protein product: CASQVLYTEAFF.

The V call is TRBV20-1, the J call TRBJ1-5; the D is unclear. Germline V gives CDR1 DFQATT, CDR2 SNEGSKA (reference sequence). Trimming took 3 bases from V and 2 from J, leaving 5 bases between them. The CDR3 totals 12 residues. For the CDR3, the DNA is TGCAGTGCTAGTCAGGGCAATCAGCCCCAGCATTTT. This codes for CSASQGNQPQHF.

The chain has TRBV10-3 and TRBJ2-2; 9 bases are shared with TRBD2. Trimming took 0 bases from V and 2 from J; bases not matched to a gene: 7. The CDR3 covers 18 residues. Germline lookup yields CDR1 ENHRY and CDR2 SYGVKD. The CDR3 loop is CAISESMAGGFNTGELFF. Written as DNA, the CDR3 is TGTGCCATCAGTGAGTCCATGGCGGGGGGGTTCAACACCGGGGAGCTGTTTTTT.

The sample holds a few counts of this clonotype. The genes are TRBV14 and TRBJ1-1; D uncertain. Germline CDR1 is SGHDN and CDR2 is FVKESK. The ends were cut back, 2 bases at V and 3 bases at J, with 22 bases in the middle. The CDR3 length is 18 residues. The CDR3 spells CASSQFEVQTLRDTEAFF. The CDR3 DNA sequence: TGTGCCAGCAGCCAATTTGAAGTCCAAACGTTGAGGGACACTGAAGCTTTCTTT. Complete variable domain (other parts from reference TRBV14 and TRBJ1-1): EAGVTQFPSHSVIEKGQTVTLRCDPISGHDNLYWYRRVMGKEIKFLLHFVKESKQDESGMPNNRFLAERTGGTYSTLKVQPAELEDSGVYFCASSQFEVQTLRDTEAFFGQGTRLTVV.

This chain connects TRBV12-3 or TRBV12-4 to TRBJ2-1, with a weak D call TRBD1 (5 bases). The germline V and J ends were trimmed by 1 base and 3 bases, with 10 bases remaining between them. The CDR3 spans 15 residues. The CDR3 here is CASSLDRSVYNEQFF. The CDR3 DNA reads TGTGCCAGCAGTTTAGACAGGAGTGTCTACAATGAGCAGTTCTTC.

This chain uses TRBV7-9 with TRBJ1-1; maybe TRBD1 (5 bases). Trimming removed 1 base at V and 7 bases at J, with 10 bases between. CDR1 SEHNR and CDR2 FQNEAQ come from the germline V gene (reference sequence). This CDR3 spans 13 amino acids. CDR3 sequence: CASSLGDELEAFF. As DNA, the CDR3 is TGTGCCAGCAGCTTAGGGGACGAACTTGAAGCTTTCTTT.

This clonotype occurred many times. The chain has TRBV27 and TRBJ1-5, with D perhaps matching TRBD1 (5 bases). CDR3 length equals 12 residues. Trimming stripped 8 bases from V and 6 bases from J, with 11 bases between. Germline CDR1 reads MNHEY; CDR2 reads SMNVEV (reference sequence). The CDR3 region is CASARGGQPQHF. Written as DNA, the CDR3 is TGTGCCAGCGCCCGGGGGGGTCAGCCCCAGCATTTT.

The gene calls are TRBV18 and TRBJ2-7; TRBD1 agrees at 10 bases. Unmatched junction bases numbered 9, after V lost 3 bases and J lost 4 bases. CDR1 KGHSH and CDR2 LQKENI come from the germline V gene. This CDR3 contains 16 residues. The CDR3 nucleotides read TGTGCCAGCTCACCGCGGAGGACAGGGGGTTCATACGAGCAGTACTTC. Amino acids: CASSPRRTGGSYEQYF.

This clonotype was found many times. The V and J genes are TRBV6-4 and TRBJ2-3, with 13 bases matching TRBD2. The J segment lost 3 bases and the V segment lost 3 bases, leaving 0 bases of the junction unmatched. Germline assignment: CDR1 MRHNA and CDR2 SNTAGT. The CDR3 runs 15 residues. CDR3 in DNA: TGTGCCAGCAGTGAGACTAGCGGGGGGACAGATACGCAGTATTTT. Amino acids: CASSETSGGTDTQYF.

This clonotype was seen more than once but under ten times. The chain recombines TRBV29-1 with TRBJ1-2; D perhaps matches TRBD1 (5 bases). The CDR3 loop spans 11 amino acids. The germline V gene has CDR1 SQVTM and CDR2 ANQGSEA. The CDR3 loop is CIGGGYYGYTF. The CDR3 DNA is TGCATTGGTGGGGGGTACTATGGCTACACCTTC.

On this clonotype itself: An end of the junction does not agree with germline; a read error may underlie this. The chain has TRBV4-3 and TRBJ1-2; TRBD1 matches at 9 bases. The CDR3 extends over 14 amino acids. Germline V CDR1 and CDR2: LGHNA, YSLEER. CDR3 region: CASSQGRDRDLEAF. The DNA of the CDR3 is TGCGCCAGCAGCCAAGGCCGGGACAGGGATCTAGAGGCCTTC.

This clonotype was recorded at least ten times. The chain recombines TRBV18 with TRBJ2-7, with a possible D match to TRBD2 (5 bases). The germline V and J ends were trimmed by 6 bases and 4 bases, with 16 bases remaining between them. Looked up from germline, CDR1 is KGHSH and CDR2 is LQKENI. The length of the CDR3 is 14 residues. CDR3 DNA: TGTGCCAGCTCCGGACCTAAGGACTTTTACGAGCAGTACTTC. This encodes CASSGPKDFYEQYF.

The chain joins TRBV6-6 to TRBJ1-1; the D is unclear. The V end was cut by 8 bases, the J end by 5 bases, with 12 bases between. Looked up from germline, CDR1 is MNHNY and CDR2 is SVGAGI (reference sequence). This CDR3 is 12 amino acids long. The CDR3 bases are TGTGCCAGCGGGCCGACGGGGACTGAAGCTTTCTTT. It codes for CASGPTGTEAFF.

This clonotype has ten or more counts. The chain recombines TRBV18 with TRBJ2-1; D call uncertain. This CDR3 has 14 residues. V dropped 6 bases and J dropped 4 bases, with 13 bases sitting between them. CDR1 is KGHSH and CDR2 is LQKENI in the germline V gene. The CDR3 region has the DNA TGTGCCAGCTCCCCCCCGGCCTTATACAATGAGCAGTTCTTC. This sequence encodes CASSPPALYNEQFF.

This clonotype has at least ten counts. The J gene is TRBJ2-2, the V gene TRBV7-8; 9 positions agree with TRBD1. V lost 5 bases and J lost 3; bases outside the gene matches: 4. CDR1 SGHVS and CDR2 FQNEAQ come from the germline V gene. The CDR3 extends over 15 amino acids. CDR3 loop: CASSQRTGDTGELFF. CDR3 DNA: TGTGCCAGCAGCCAGAGGACAGGGGACACCGGGGAGCTGTTTTTT.

The table lists this clonotype with many counts. The V call is TRBV7-9, the J call TRBJ2-5; the D gene is possibly TRBD1 (6 bases). The CDR3 runs to 13 residues. Per the germline V gene, CDR1 is SEHNR and CDR2 is FQNEAQ (reference sequence). V lost 5 bases and J 5 bases, leaving 12 bases between the germline ends. In nucleotides, the CDR3 is TGTGCCAGCAGCCCAGGGGTTTCGGAGACCCAGTACTTC. Protein sequence: CASSPGVSETQYF.

This clonotype was seen many times. The rearrangement joins TRBV7-9 to TRBJ2-7; no firm D call. Germline assignment: CDR1 SEHNR and CDR2 FQNEAQ (reference sequence). This CDR3 comprises 11 residues. V was clipped by 2 bases and J by 7 bases, with 6 bases between them. CDR3 loop: CASSLLNEQYF. Written as DNA, the CDR3 is TGTGCCAGCAGCTTATTGAATGAGCAGTACTTC.

Only a few counts were recorded for this clonotype. The V and J genes are TRBV25-1 and TRBJ2-6, with 9 bases lining up with TRBD1. V trimming: 3 bases; J trimming: 0 bases; junction bases outside the gene matches: 6. CDR3 size: 18 residues. From germline, CDR1 is MGHDK and CDR2 SYGVNS. CDR3 loop: CASSDFTGGNSGANVLTF. The CDR3 DNA sequence: TGTGCCAGCAGTGACTTCACAGGGGGCAACTCTGGGGCCAACGTCCTGACTTTC.

V gene TRBV2 combines with J gene TRBJ2-2, with 9 bases fitting TRBD1. This CDR3 comprises 14 residues. The germline gives CDR1 SNHLY, CDR2 FYNNEI. Trimming cost V 6 bases and J 3 bases; bases outside gene matches: 2. The CDR3 region is CASSGTGHTGELFF. The CDR3 DNA is TGTGCCAGCAGCGGGACAGGGCACACCGGGGAGCTGTTTTTT.

The chain employs TRBV12-5 and TRBJ2-7; 7 nucleotides align to TRBD2. V lost 3 bases, J lost 6 bases, and 2 bases stayed unmatched. The CDR3 loop spans 12 amino acids. CDR1 is LGHNT and CDR2 is FRNRAP in the germline V gene. The CDR3 DNA sequence: TGTGCTAGTGGTTTTGGGGGGGGCGAGCAGTACTTC. This codes for CASGFGGGEQYF.

This clonotype has a handful of counts. The CDR3 DNA sequence: TGTGCCAGCAGTGAAAGATCTGCTTTGAGGGCTACTGAAGCTTTCTTT. Translation: CASSERSALRATEAFF. The rearrangement links TRBV6-1 to TRBJ1-1; no firm D call. The CDR3 has 16 amino acids. Trimming cost V 2 bases and J 5 bases, with 18 bases left between them. Germline CDR1 is MNHNS and CDR2 is SASEGT.

This clonotype was counted a few times. The gene calls are TRBV29-1 and TRBJ2-3; D perhaps matches TRBD1 (5 bases). The CDR3 covers 14 residues. Trimming shortened V by 5 bases and J by 8 bases, and 20 bases separated the two germline ends. In germline, CDR1 is SQVTM, CDR2 ANQGSEA. The CDR3 nucleotides are TGCAGCGTTAAGAGTCCGGAAATCCAGGGTACGCAGTATTTT. Translating gives CSVKSPEIQGTQYF.

As concerns this clonotype: A much larger clonotype is one base distant, so this may be a read error. The chain combines TRBV12-3 or TRBV12-4 with TRBJ1-2, with a tentative D call TRBD1 (5 bases). Deletions cut 6 bases from V and 14 bases from J, with 19 bases between. The length of the CDR3 is 12 residues. As DNA, the CDR3 is TGTGCCAGCAGAGCCACACGGCTGGGGGATACCTTC. It specifies CASRATRLGDTF.